The rows below give T cell receptor beta chains drawn from one sample of a study of control samples from healthy donors and cancer patients. Assay: immunoSEQ multiplex PCR; the TCRdb copy retains only in-frame clones and omits some. Here the sample spans under 200,000 clones, roughly 94% being singletons. The sample taken for sequencing was blood. These receptors all come from a woman in her 40s in good health. The CDR3 runs from the conserved cysteine through the conserved F or W. D genes are given only for firm matches. A clone size is listed for some rows: how often the clone was seen (once, few, many), or a class if it is expanded.

D gene,V gene,J gene,clone size,CDR3 DNA,CDR3 protein
-,TRBV11-2,TRBJ2-3,-,TGTGCCAGCAGCCCGTCACAGGGTACAGATACGCAGTATTTT,CASSPSQGTDTQYF
-,TRBV14,TRBJ1-6,few,TGTGCCAGCAGCCTAATGGGACGGGTTTCACCCCTCCACTTT,CASSLMGRVSPLHF
-,TRBV7-9,TRBJ2-5,once,TGTGCCAGCAGCGCCCCCCGGGAGACCCAGTACTTC,CASSAPRETQYF
-,TRBV19,TRBJ1-1,-,TGTGCCAGTAGTATAACAGGCCCGCTAAACACTGAAGCTTTCTTT,CASSITGPLNTEAFF
-,TRBV27,TRBJ1-1,-,TGTGCCAGCAGTGCGAGAAGGAACACTGAAGCTTTCTTT,CASSARRNTEAFF
-,TRBV6-1,TRBJ1-3,-,TGTGCCAGCAGTGAGAATGTAGGGGGGAGCTCTGGAAACACCATATATTTT,CASSENVGGSSGNTIYF
TRBD1,TRBV19,TRBJ2-7,-,TGTGCCAGTAGTATAGATGGGACAGCTTCCTACGAGCAGTACTTC,CASSIDGTASYEQYF
TRBD1,TRBV3-1/TRBV3-2,TRBJ1-2,once,TGTGCCAGCAGCAACAGGGGCTATGGCTACACCTTC,CASSNRGYGYTF
-,TRBV9,TRBJ1-1,-,TGTGCCAGCAGCGTAGGTAGGTTGAACACTGAAGCTTTCTTT,CASSVGRLNTEAFF
-,TRBV25-1,TRBJ1-1,-,TGTGCCAGCAGTTGGGGGGGGAACACTGAAGCTTTCTTT,CASSWGGNTEAFF
TRBD1,TRBV6-1,TRBJ1-2,-,TGTGCCAGCAGTGAAAGGGGGACAGAAGGCTACACCTTC,CASSERGTEGYTF
-,TRBV2,TRBJ1-2,-,TGTGCCAGCAGTGAGATCCGGAACTATGGCTACACCTTC,CASSEIRNYGYTF
-,TRBV4-1,TRBJ1-5,-,TGCGCCAGCAGCCAGCATTCGAGGGCGGTAAATAATCAGCCCCAGCATTTT,CASSQHSRAVNNQPQHF
-,TRBV5-6,TRBJ2-7,-,TGTGCCAGCAGCTTGGGCGCATATTTCTACGAGCAGTACTTC,CASSLGAYFYEQYF
-,TRBV5-4,TRBJ2-1,-,TGTGCCAGCAGCGCTCAGGGTGATGAGCAGTTCTTC,CASSAQGDEQFF
-,TRBV2,TRBJ2-1,-,TGTGCCAGCAGTGAACTCAGGGGTTCGGGAGGAGCCTACAATGAGCAGTTCTTC,CASSELRGSGGAYNEQFF
-,TRBV5-1,TRBJ1-4,-,TGCGCCAGCAGCTCTCTGGGGGCAAATGAAAAACTGTTTTTT,CASSSLGANEKLFF
TRBD2,TRBV11-2,TRBJ2-1,-,TGTGCCAGCAGCTTTAGCGGGGGGGCCGCGGGGGAGCAGTTCTTC,CASSFSGGAAGEQFF
-,TRBV6-5,TRBJ2-7,-,TGTGCCAGCAGTTATTCCGGGGGTAACTACGAGCAGTACTTC,CASSYSGGNYEQYF
-,TRBV20-1,TRBJ1-1,-,TGCAGTGCTAGGGACTACACTGAAGCTTTCTTT,CSARDYTEAFF
-,TRBV7-8,TRBJ2-3,-,TGTGCCAGCAGCTCCCATCCGGAGGGACGCGAGGATACGCAGTATTTT,CASSSHPEGREDTQYF
-,TRBV19,TRBJ2-2,-,TGTGCCAGTAGTATCTCCCAGCATGTTCCCGGGGAGCTGTTTTTT,CASSISQHVPGELFF
-,TRBV7-3,TRBJ2-6,-,TGTGCCAGCAGCTCCTACAGGACTGGGGCCAACGTCCTGACTTTC,CASSSYRTGANVLTF
-,TRBV7-9,TRBJ2-7,-,TGTGCCAGCAGCTTCTGGGGGCCCAACGAGCAGTACTTC,CASSFWGPNEQYF
-,TRBV11-2,TRBJ2-5,-,TGTGCCAGCAGCTTAGTACAGGACCCCCTCCAAGAGACCCAGTACTTC,CASSLVQDPLQETQYF
-,TRBV14,TRBJ2-7,-,TGTGCCAGCAGCCTCGGGACATATTCCTACGAGCAGTACTTC,CASSLGTYSYEQYF
-,TRBV7-9,TRBJ1-1,few,TGTGCCAGCAGCTTGGGACTTTCGATGAACACTGAAGCTTTCTTT,CASSLGLSMNTEAFF
-,TRBV5-8,TRBJ2-3,-,TGTGCCAGCAGCTTGTACGAGCAAGTCAGAGATACGCAGTATTTT,CASSLYEQVRDTQYF
TRBD1,TRBV11-3,TRBJ1-2,-,TGTGCCAGCAGCTTTGGACAGGGCACTGGTGGCTACACCTTC,CASSFGQGTGGYTF
-,TRBV18,TRBJ1-4,-,TGTGCCAGCTCCCTAGGGGAAAAACTGTTTTTT,CASSLGEKLFF
TRBD2,TRBV7-2,TRBJ2-3,-,TGTGCCAGCAGCTCGGGACTAGCGGGGTGGGGGGATACGCAGTATTTT,CASSSGLAGWGDTQYF
-,TRBV19,TRBJ1-1,-,TGTGCCAGTAGTGACGCCAGGGGCCTGAACACTGAAGCTTTCTTT,CASSDARGLNTEAFF
TRBD1,TRBV10-2,TRBJ1-3,-,TGCGCCAGCAGTGAACAGGGGCCGGGGTCCCCCATATATTTT,CASSEQGPGSPIYF
TRBD1,TRBV19,TRBJ2-5,-,TGTGCCAGTAGTCCCAGGACAGGGGTTAAAGAGACCCAGTACTTC,CASSPRTGVKETQYF
-,TRBV6-5,TRBJ2-1,-,TGTGCCAGCAGCTACACTTCAGGGGTCCTCTACAATGAGCAGTTCTTC,CASSYTSGVLYNEQFF
-,TRBV12-3/TRBV12-4,TRBJ2-1,-,TGTGCCAGCGGCCCCACAGGGCGCCATGAGCAGTTCTTC,CASGPTGRHEQFF
-,TRBV4-3,TRBJ1-2,once,TGCGCCAGCAGCCAAGATCTGGGGCTCGGATATGGCTACACCTTC,CASSQDLGLGYGYTF